This T cell receptor (beta chain) derives from a study of blood T cells in healthy people across ages. Total RNA amounts of at least 6 micrograms were extracted per sample. Together with a sample-barcoded 5' primer, a J-beta primer mix was included in a second PCR lasting about 7 to 11 cycles. CDR3-containing paired-end reads numbered at least 3 million in each sample. TCRdb reprocessed the 5' RACE reads with MiXCR, giving one entry per CDR3 protein. This table holds about 760,000 distinct CDR3 sequences, 20% to 25% found once. Germline assignment: CDR1 SNHLY and CDR2 FYNNEI. Deletions cut 4 bases from V and 2 bases from J, with 9 bases between. The CDR3 loop spans 15 amino acids. These data were likewise used in another study, on T cells of mothers and their children. This second report adds: There were over 8.5 million TCR beta CDR3 reads from each mother and several million from each child.

The sequencing input was blood. V usage is TRBV2 and J usage is TRBJ2-6, with D possibly matching TRBD2 (5 bases). The source of this sequence is a boy between 10 and 17 years old in good health. For the CDR3, the DNA is TGTGCCAGCAGTGCCAGAGGGCCTGGGGCCAACGTCCTGACTTTC. This encodes CASSARGPGANVLTF.